This T cell receptor beta chain originates from a study of blood T cell repertoires in COVID-19. Across the whole study: Acute and convalescent COVID-19 samples came from the United States, Italy and Spain. T cells, B-cell-depleted T cells, or PBMCs supplied cDNA or gDNA.

Trimming took 0 bases from V and 4 from J; bases not matched to a gene: 4. The CDR3 covers 16 residues. Per the germline V gene, CDR1 is KGHSH and CDR2 is LQKENI. In the authors' methods: Reference gene primer amplification in the assay estimated nucleated cell counts. The table came from immunoSEQ multiplex PCR; TCRdb's copy has only in-frame clones and leaves some out. D and trimming come from the DNA, and the V and J calls and clone size come from that table. The table includes 34,000 or so clones, roughly 88% detected once. Sequencing used peripheral blood. This TCR was recovered from a man in his sixties with active COVID-19. The V call is TRBV18, the J call TRBJ2-1; 9 nucleotides line up with TRBD1. The CDR3 DNA follows: TGTGCCAGCTCACCACCGGGGACAGGGCGATACAATGAGCAGTTCTTC. It codes for CASSPPGTGRYNEQFF.